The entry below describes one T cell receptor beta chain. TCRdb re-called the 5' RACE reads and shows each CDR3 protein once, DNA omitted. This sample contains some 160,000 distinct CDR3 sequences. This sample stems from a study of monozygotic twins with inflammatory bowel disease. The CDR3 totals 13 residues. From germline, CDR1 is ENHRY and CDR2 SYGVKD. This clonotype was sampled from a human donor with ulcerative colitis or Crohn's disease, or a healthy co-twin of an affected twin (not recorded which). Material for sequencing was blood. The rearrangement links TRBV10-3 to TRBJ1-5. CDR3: CAISGGGNQPQHF.